The present TCR beta chain was sequenced within a study of T cell responses to AZD1222 COVID-19 vaccine. Points from the study as a whole: Researchers took repertoire samples only after the peak T cell response had come. It should be noted that donors were predominantly white British and more often female, and clonal diversity was possibly underestimated.

Remarks on this clone: Its antigen is unidentified.

Germline V gene sequence: CDR1 MNHEY, CDR2 SVGAGI. The CDR3 extends over 15 amino acids. Unmatched junction bases numbered 12, after V lost 8 bases and J lost 4 bases. Method: immunoSEQ multiplex PCR; TCRdb's copy keeps in-frame clones and lacks some. The table records about 150,000 clones, about 93% of them present only once. The V call is TRBV6-5, the J call TRBJ2-5; TRBD1 agrees at 8 bases. The material was peripheral blood, obtained on day 0 of AZD1222 vaccination. The clonotype was recovered from an adult in good health. As DNA, the CDR3 is TGTGCCAGCGCCCGGGCAGGGGGCGCGGGAGAGACCCAGTACTTC. As protein: CASARAGGAGETQYF.